One and the same sample provided the 28 T cell receptor beta chains below, sequenced in a study of shared clonotypes between healthy human individuals. Clones were sequenced by immunoSEQ multiplex PCR, and TCRdb holds only the in-frame ones, with some missing. The sample has some 500,000 clones, around 96% seen once. The sequencing input was naive CD4+ T cells sorted from blood. Subset given: CD45RA+ positively selected. The receptors stem from a young woman in good health.

This clone showed up just once. V gene TRBV28 combines with J gene TRBJ1-1; tentatively, D is TRBD1 (6 bases). Per the germline V gene, CDR1 is MDHEN and CDR2 is SYDVKM. The CDR3 totals 14 residues. The germline V and J ends were trimmed by 5 bases and 1 base, with 11 bases remaining between them. In DNA form, the CDR3 reads TGTGCCAGCAGTCTCTTGACAGGGAACACTGAAGCTTTCTTT. Protein sequence: CASSLLTGNTEAFF.

DNA of the CDR3: TGTGCCAGCAGTTTAAACGGGAACTATGGCTACACCTTC. The encoded protein is CASSLNGNYGYTF. The V and J genes are TRBV28 and TRBJ1-2; D is undetermined. Between the trimmed V and J ends, which lost 2 bases and 2 bases, there was a span of 6 bases. The CDR3 is 13 amino acids. Germline V gene data show CDR1 as MDHEN and CDR2 as SYDVKM.

The chain links TRBV21-1 to TRBJ1-5. TRBV21-1 is annotated as a pseudogene. This CDR3 has 13 amino acids. The CDR3 region has the DNA TGTGCCAGCACCGGAAATAGCAATCAGCCCCAGCATTTT. Translation gives CASTGNSNQPQHF.

The rearrangement joins TRBV7-8 to TRBJ2-1, with 7 nucleotides matching TRBD2. Germline CDR1 is SGHVS and CDR2 is FQNEAQ. CDR3 length: 15 residues. Unmatched junction bases numbered 6, after V lost 5 bases and J lost 2 bases. In DNA, the CDR3 is TGTGCCAGCAGCCCCGAGCGGGGCGCCTACAATGAGCAGTTCTTC. Amino acid sequence: CASSPERGAYNEQFF. Full variable domain (rest looked up from reference TRBV7-8 and TRBJ2-1): GAGVSQSPRYKVAKRGQDVALRCDPISGHVSLFWYQQALGQGPEFLTYFQNEAQLDKSGLPSDRFFAERPEGSVSTLKIQRTQQEDSAVYLCASSPERGAYNEQFFGPGTRLTVL.

This rearrangement joins TRBV27 to TRBJ2-7; the match to TRBD1 covers 7 bases. The CDR3 covers 11 residues. Per the germline V gene, CDR1 is MNHEY and CDR2 is SMNVEV (reference sequence). Here the CDR3 DNA reads TGTGCCAGCAGTTTAAGGGCCCAGGACAGGGTC. Translation gives CASSLRAQDRV.

CDR3 sequence: CASSPPYRGRVGEQYF. CDR3 nucleotides: TGTGCCAGCAGTCCACCTTACCGGGGCCGGGTGGGTGAGCAGTACTTC. The chain joins TRBV27 to TRBJ2-7; possibly TRBD1 or TRBD2 for D (5 bases each). The V end lost 5 bases, the J end lost 7 bases, and 24 bases lay between the germline ends. Germline CDR1 reads MNHEY; CDR2 reads SMNVEV (reference sequence). This CDR3 has 16 residues.

The CDR3 sequence is CASARDPTDTQYF. In nucleotides, the CDR3 is TGCGCCAGCGCCCGGGACCCCACAGATACGCAGTATTTT. The chain combines TRBV10-1 with TRBJ2-3; tentatively, D is TRBD1 or TRBD2 (5 bases each). With 8 bases removed from V and 2 bases from J, the gap between germline ends came to 11 bases. Per germline, CDR1 WNHNN and CDR2 SYGVQD (reference sequence). CDR3 size: 13 residues.

The rearrangement links TRBV4-1 to TRBJ2-5; TRBD1 agrees at 9 bases. The length of the CDR3 is 15 residues. Trimming took 5 bases from V and 2 from J; bases not matched to a gene: 6. Germline loops: CDR1 MGHRA, CDR2 YSYEKL. CDR3 DNA sequence: TGCGCCAGCAGCAGACGACAGGGGGGGCAAGAGACCCAGTACTTC. Its translation is CASSRRQGGQETQYF.

In DNA, the CDR3 is TGCGCCAGCAGCTCTGAGTGGGCCGCAGGGGGAACTGAAGCTTTCTTT. It codes for CASSSEWAAGGTEAFF. This chain joins TRBV5-1 and TRBJ1-1; 7 bases map to TRBD1. Germline CDR1 is SGHRS and CDR2 is YFSETQ. Trimming took 3 bases from V and 5 from J; bases not matched to a gene: 13. The CDR3 sequence is 16 residues long.

The V gene is TRBV5-1, the J gene TRBJ2-2; D assignment may be TRBD1 or TRBD2 (5 bases each). This CDR3 contains 15 residues. V lost 4 bases and J lost 0, with 10 bases in between. The germline V gene encodes CDR1 SGHRS and CDR2 YFSETQ. This CDR3 is CASSLRDANTGELFF. The CDR3, as DNA: TGCGCCAGCAGCCTCCGGGACGCGAACACCGGGGAGCTGTTTTTT.

V usage is TRBV6-5 and J usage is TRBJ2-2; no firm D call. Germline V CDR1 and CDR2: MNHEY, SVGAGI. The CDR3 is made up of 13 amino acids. V was pared by 7 bases and J by 5 bases, with 11 bases between. DNA of the CDR3: TGTGCCAGCATTGAGCCGGTGACCGGGGAGCTGTTTTTT. As protein: CASIEPVTGELFF.

J is TRBJ2-5 and V is TRBV6-5, with 7 bases identical to TRBD2. This CDR3 has 14 amino acids. J gave up 5 bases and V 6 bases, and 9 bases lay outside the gene matches. Germline V gene lookup returns CDR1 MNHEY and CDR2 SVGAGI. CDR3 amino acids: CASSYGLERETQYF. CDR3 nucleotide sequence: TGTGCCAGCAGCTACGGACTAGAGAGGGAGACCCAGTACTTC.

The rearrangement uses TRBV13 and TRBJ2-7, with TRBD2 matching over 7 bases. Losses at the gene ends were 5 bases for V and 5 bases for J; bases not matched to a gene: 6. This CDR3 has 13 residues. The germline CDR1 and CDR2 sequences are PRHDT and FYEKMQ (reference sequence). Written as DNA, the CDR3 is TGTGCCAGCAGCCGGCTGGGGGGGAACGAGCAGTACTTC. Translating gives CASSRLGGNEQYF.

This clone was seen only once. The CDR3 DNA sequence: TGTGCCAGCAGTTCAGGGACTAGCGGAAGCTCCTACAATGAGCAGTTCTTC. Amino acid sequence: CASSSGTSGSSYNEQFF. This chain links TRBV27 with TRBJ2-1; 11 bases are shared with TRBD2. The V and J ends lost 4 bases and 0 bases, in that order; junction bases with no gene match: 5. Germline V lookup: CDR1 MNHEY, CDR2 SMNVEV (reference sequence). The CDR3 loop spans 17 amino acids.

This chain connects TRBV19 to TRBJ2-1, with 14 bases lining up with TRBD2. After removal of 2 bases from V and 10 bases from J, the junction contained 10 bases not matched to a gene. Germline lookup yields CDR1 LNHDA and CDR2 SQIVND (reference sequence). The CDR3 spans 17 residues. Here the CDR3 reads CASSIKRWGLAGDEQFF. CDR3 DNA: TGTGCCAGTAGTATAAAGCGGTGGGGACTAGCGGGAGACGAGCAGTTCTTC.

A single count supports this clone. V is TRBV28 and J is TRBJ1-2, with 8 nucleotides matching TRBD1. Germline assignment: CDR1 MDHEN and CDR2 SYDVKM. J gave up 8 bases and V 3 bases, and 17 bases lay outside the gene matches. The CDR3 sequence is 17 residues long. The CDR3 is CASSLRGVPTGVDGYTF. Written as DNA, the CDR3 is TGTGCCAGCAGTTTGCGAGGAGTGCCGACAGGGGTGGACGGCTACACCTTC.

This clone was counted a single time. The chain links TRBV28 to TRBJ1-5, with D unresolved. From germline, CDR1 is MDHEN and CDR2 SYDVKM. The CDR3 has 16 amino acids. Trimming left V 2 bases short and J 0 bases short, with 11 bases between. CDR3 sequence (DNA): TGTGCCAGCAGTTTAAACGGAGGGATTAGCAATCAGCCCCAGCATTTT. Amino acid sequence: CASSLNGGISNQPQHF.

The genes are TRBV7-8 and TRBJ2-7, with no clear D. V shed 2 bases and J shed 5 bases, with 7 bases lying between them. The germline V gene encodes CDR1 SGHVS and CDR2 FQNEAQ. This CDR3 contains 12 residues. CDR3 sequence: CASSLRIHEQYF. The CDR3 coding sequence is TGTGCCAGCAGCTTACGTATCCACGAGCAGTACTTC.

The rearrangement links TRBV30 to TRBJ1-5; the match to TRBD1 covers 7 bases. Looked up from germline, CDR1 is GTSNPN and CDR2 is SVGIG (reference sequence). The CDR3 totals 15 residues. V trimming: 0 bases; J trimming: 3 bases; junction bases outside the gene matches: 5. CDR3 protein: CAWSVGTVYNQPQHF. As DNA, the CDR3 is TGTGCCTGGAGTGTTGGGACAGTATACAATCAGCCCCAGCATTTT.

As regards this clone: Compared with germline, one end of the junction differs, possibly owing to a read error. This chain links TRBV7-6 with TRBJ1-1, with D perhaps TRBD1 (6 bases). CDR1 is SGHVS, CDR2 FNYEAQ, per germline. CDR3 size: 14 residues. CDR3 DNA: TGTGCCAGCAGCCAAAACTACCGGGACACCGAAGCTTTCTTT. Protein: CASSQNYRDTEAFF.

This chain joins TRBV19 and TRBJ1-5, with 10 bases lining up with TRBD1. V was clipped by 3 bases and J by 6 bases; unmatched bases: 8. Germline V gene lookup returns CDR1 LNHDA and CDR2 SQIVND (reference sequence). The CDR3 totals 16 residues. Here the CDR3 DNA reads TGTGCCAGTAGTATGGTTGGGACAGGGGTTAGTCAGCCCCAGCATTTT. This encodes CASSMVGTGVSQPQHF.

The chain recombines TRBV4-1 with TRBJ2-5, with a tentative D call TRBD1 (6 bases). CDR1 is MGHRA and CDR2 is YSYEKL in the germline V gene. The germline V and J ends were trimmed by 0 bases and 2 bases, with 13 bases remaining between them. The CDR3 length is 16 residues. The CDR3 spells CASSQEGGQIQETQYF. CDR3 DNA sequence: TGCGCCAGCAGCCAAGAAGGCGGACAGATTCAAGAGACCCAGTACTTC.

The J gene is TRBJ2-1, the V gene TRBV28; 11 nucleotides align to TRBD2. Looked up from germline, CDR1 is MDHEN and CDR2 is SYDVKM. CDR3 size: 16 residues. Unmatched junction bases numbered 9, after V lost 8 bases and J lost 3 bases. CDR3: CASGDHSGRDYNEQFF. In DNA form, the CDR3 reads TGTGCCAGCGGAGACCATAGCGGGAGGGACTACAATGAGCAGTTCTTC.

The rearrangement uses TRBV5-4 and TRBJ2-7; tentative D call: TRBD1 (6 bases). Deletions cut 4 bases from V and 5 bases from J, with 13 bases between. The CDR3 covers 13 residues. CDR1 is SGHNT and CDR2 is YYREEE in the germline V gene (reference sequence). The CDR3 coding sequence is TGTGCCAGCAGCACTCAGGACAGCAACGAGCAGTACTTC. This codes for CASSTQDSNEQYF.

The chain has TRBV10-1 and TRBJ2-7; maybe TRBD2 (5 bases). Looked up from germline, CDR1 is WNHNN and CDR2 is SYGVQD (reference sequence). The V end lost 2 bases, the J end lost 2 bases, and 10 bases lay between the germline ends. The CDR3 contains 14 residues. The CDR3 nucleotides read TGCGCCAGCAGTGAGGAGGTCGGGGCCTACGAGCAGTACTTC. Encoded protein: CASSEEVGAYEQYF.

A single count supports this clone. The chain couples TRBV6-1 to TRBJ1-3; 7 nucleotides agree with TRBD1. Germline-derived CDR1 and CDR2 are MNHNS and SASEGT. Trimming cost V 4 bases and J 4 bases; bases outside gene matches: 4. The CDR3 has 14 amino acids. CDR3 sequence: CASSVPGGGNTIYF. As DNA, the CDR3 is TGTGCCAGCAGTGTCCCAGGGGGAGGAAACACCATATATTTT.

Details on this clone: Other DNA sequences within the sample encode an identical CDR3. The chain has TRBV27 and TRBJ2-2; no reliable D call. Trimming removed 2 bases from V and 4 bases from J, with 2 bases in between. Germline lookup yields CDR1 MNHEY and CDR2 SMNVEV (reference sequence). CDR3 length: 12 amino acids. Here the CDR3 reads CASSLGTGELFF. CDR3 sequence (DNA): TGTGCCAGCAGTTTAGGCACCGGGGAGCTGTTTTTT.

On this clone itself: No conserved phenylalanine or tryptophan is present at the end of the CDR3, so a read error is the likely explanation. This rearrangement joins TRBV6-1 to TRBJ1-5, with unresolved D. This CDR3 has 17 amino acids. V shed 2 bases and J shed 0 bases, with 14 bases lying between them. Per germline, CDR1 MNHNS and CDR2 SASEGT. CDR3 coding DNA: TGTGCCAGCAGTGAAACGGGCGGGTTCCTTAGCAATCAGCCCCAGCATCTT. Its protein product is CASSETGGFLSNQPQHL.